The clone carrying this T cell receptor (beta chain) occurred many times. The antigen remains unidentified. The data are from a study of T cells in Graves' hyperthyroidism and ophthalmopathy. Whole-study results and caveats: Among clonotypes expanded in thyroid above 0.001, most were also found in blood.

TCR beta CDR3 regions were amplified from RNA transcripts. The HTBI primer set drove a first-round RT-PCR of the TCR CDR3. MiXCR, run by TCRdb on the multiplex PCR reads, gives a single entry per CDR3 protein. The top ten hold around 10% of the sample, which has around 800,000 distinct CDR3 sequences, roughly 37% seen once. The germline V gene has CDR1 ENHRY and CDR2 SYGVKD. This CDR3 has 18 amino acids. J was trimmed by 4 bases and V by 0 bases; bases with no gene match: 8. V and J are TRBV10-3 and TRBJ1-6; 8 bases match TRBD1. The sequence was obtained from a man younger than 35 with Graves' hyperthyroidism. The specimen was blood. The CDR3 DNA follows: TGTGCCATCAGTGAGTCTCAGGGGGCTGGAGAATATAATTCACCCCTCCACTTT. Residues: CAISESQGAGEYNSPLHF.